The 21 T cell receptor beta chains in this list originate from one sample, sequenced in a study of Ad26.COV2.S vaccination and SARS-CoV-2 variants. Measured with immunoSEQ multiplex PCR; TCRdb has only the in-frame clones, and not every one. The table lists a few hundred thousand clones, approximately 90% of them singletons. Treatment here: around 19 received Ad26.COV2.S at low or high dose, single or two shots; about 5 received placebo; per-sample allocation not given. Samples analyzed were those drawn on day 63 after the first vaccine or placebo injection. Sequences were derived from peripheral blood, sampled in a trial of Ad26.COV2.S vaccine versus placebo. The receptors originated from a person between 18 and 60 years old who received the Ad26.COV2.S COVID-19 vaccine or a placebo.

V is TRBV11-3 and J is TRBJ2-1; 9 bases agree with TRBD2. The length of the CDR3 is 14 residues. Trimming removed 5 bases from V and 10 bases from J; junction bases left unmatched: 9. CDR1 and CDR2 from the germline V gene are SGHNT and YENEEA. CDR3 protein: CASSLRREGFEQFF. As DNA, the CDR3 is TGTGCCAGCAGCCTGAGGCGGGAGGGTTTCGAGCAGTTCTTC.

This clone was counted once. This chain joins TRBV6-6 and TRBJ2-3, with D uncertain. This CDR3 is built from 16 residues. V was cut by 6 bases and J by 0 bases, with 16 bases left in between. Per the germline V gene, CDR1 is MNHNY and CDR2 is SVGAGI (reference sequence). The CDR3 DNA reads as TGTGCCAGCAGCTCTCCGGTATCCGCTAGCACAGATACGCAGTATTTT. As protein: CASSSPVSASTDTQYF.

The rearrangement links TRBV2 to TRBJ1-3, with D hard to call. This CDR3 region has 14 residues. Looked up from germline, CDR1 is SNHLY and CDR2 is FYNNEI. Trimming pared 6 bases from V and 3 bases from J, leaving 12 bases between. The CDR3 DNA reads TGTGCCAGCAGGGTCAATCCGGGTGGAAACACCATATATTTT. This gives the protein CASRVNPGGNTIYF.

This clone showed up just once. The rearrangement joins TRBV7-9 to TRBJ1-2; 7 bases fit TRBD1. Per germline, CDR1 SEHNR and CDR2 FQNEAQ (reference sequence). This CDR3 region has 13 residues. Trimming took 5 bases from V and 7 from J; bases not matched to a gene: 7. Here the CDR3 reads CASSQDRWGGYTF. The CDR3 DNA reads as TGTGCCAGCAGCCAGGACAGGTGGGGTGGCTACACCTTC. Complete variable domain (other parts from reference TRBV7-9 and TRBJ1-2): DTGVSQNPRHKITKRGQNVTFRCDPISEHNRLYWYRQTLGQGPEFLTYFQNEAQLEKSRLLSDRFSAERPKGSFSTLEIQRTEQGDSAMYLCASSQDRWGGYTFGSGTRLTVV.

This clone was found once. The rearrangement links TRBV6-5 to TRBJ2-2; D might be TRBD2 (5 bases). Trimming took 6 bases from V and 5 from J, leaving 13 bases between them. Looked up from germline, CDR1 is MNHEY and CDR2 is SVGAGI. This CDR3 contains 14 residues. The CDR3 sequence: CASSLTRETGELFF. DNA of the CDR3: TGTGCCAGCAGCCTCACACGGGAAACCGGGGAGCTGTTTTTT.

Here the CDR3 reads CASSLASDRTPLHF. DNA for the CDR3: TGCGCCAGCAGCTTGGCGTCAGACCGGACACCCCTCCACTTT. The V call is TRBV5-1, the J call TRBJ1-6; D uncertain. The V end was cut by 0 bases, the J end by 11 bases, with 12 bases between. Germline values: CDR1 SGHRS, CDR2 YFSETQ. CDR3 length: 14 amino acids.

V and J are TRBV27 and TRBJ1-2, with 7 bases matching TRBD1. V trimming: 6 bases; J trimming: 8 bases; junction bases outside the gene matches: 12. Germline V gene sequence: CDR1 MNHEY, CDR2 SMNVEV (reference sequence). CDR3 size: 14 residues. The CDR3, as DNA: TGTGCCAGCAGGGCAACAGGGGCCTCCGGGGGCTACACCTTC. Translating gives CASRATGASGGYTF.

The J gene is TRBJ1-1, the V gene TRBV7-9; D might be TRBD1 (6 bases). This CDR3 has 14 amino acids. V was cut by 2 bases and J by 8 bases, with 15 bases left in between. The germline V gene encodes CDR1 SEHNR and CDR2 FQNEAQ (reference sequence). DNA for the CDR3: TGTGCCAGCAGCTTAAATGGGGGCCTATCCGAAGCTTTCTTT. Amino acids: CASSLNGGLSEAFF.

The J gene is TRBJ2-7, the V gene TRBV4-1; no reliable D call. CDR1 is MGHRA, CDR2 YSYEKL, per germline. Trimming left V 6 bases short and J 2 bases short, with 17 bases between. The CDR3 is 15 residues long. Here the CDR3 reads CASRISETGPYEQYF. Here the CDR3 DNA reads TGCGCCAGCAGGATTTCCGAGACGGGCCCCTACGAGCAGTACTTC.

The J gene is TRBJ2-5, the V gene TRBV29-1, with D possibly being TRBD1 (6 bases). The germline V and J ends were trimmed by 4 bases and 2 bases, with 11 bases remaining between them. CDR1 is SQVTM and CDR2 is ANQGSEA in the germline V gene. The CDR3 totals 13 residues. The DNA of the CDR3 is TGCAGCGTTGGGCAGGGGAATCAAGAGACCCAGTACTTC. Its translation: CSVGQGNQETQYF.

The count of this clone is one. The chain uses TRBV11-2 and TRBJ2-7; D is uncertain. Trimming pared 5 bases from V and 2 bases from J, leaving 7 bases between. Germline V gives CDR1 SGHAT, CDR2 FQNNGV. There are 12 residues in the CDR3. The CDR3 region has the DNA TGTGCCAGCAGCCTTCAGGCCTACGAGCAGTACGTC. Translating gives CASSLQAYEQYV.

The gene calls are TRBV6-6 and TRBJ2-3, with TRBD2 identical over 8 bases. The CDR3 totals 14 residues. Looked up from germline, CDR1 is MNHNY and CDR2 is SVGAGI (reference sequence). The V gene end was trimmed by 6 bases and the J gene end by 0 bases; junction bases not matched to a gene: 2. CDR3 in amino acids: CASRPSGSTDTQYF. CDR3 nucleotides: TGTGCCAGCAGACCTAGCGGGAGCACAGATACGCAGTATTTT.

CDR3 bases: TGTGCCAGCAGCTTAGTGGCGGTGAAGAACACCGGGGAGCTGTTTTTT. Translation gives CASSLVAVKNTGELFF. The V and J genes are TRBV7-2 and TRBJ2-2; D unresolved. The CDR3 covers 16 residues. V gave up 1 base and J gave up 1 base, with 10 bases separating them. Germline CDR1 and CDR2: SGHTA and FQGNSA.

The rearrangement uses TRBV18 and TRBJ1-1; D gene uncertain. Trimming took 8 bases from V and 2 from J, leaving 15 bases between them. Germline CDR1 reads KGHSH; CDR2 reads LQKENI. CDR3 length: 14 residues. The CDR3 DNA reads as TGTGCCAGCGCTGTGGAATACGGTAACACTGAAGCTTTCTTT. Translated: CASAVEYGNTEAFF.

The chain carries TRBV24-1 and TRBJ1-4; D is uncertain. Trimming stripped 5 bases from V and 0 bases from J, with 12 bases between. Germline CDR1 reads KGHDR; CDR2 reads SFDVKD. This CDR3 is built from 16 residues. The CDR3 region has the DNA TGTGCCACCAGTGCTGGCAGCTTTGCAACTAATGAAAAACTGTTTTTT. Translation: CATSAGSFATNEKLFF.

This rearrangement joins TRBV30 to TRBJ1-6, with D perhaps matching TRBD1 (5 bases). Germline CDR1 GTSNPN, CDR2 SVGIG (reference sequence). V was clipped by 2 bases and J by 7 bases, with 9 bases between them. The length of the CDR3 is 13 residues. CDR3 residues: CAWSTNRNSPLHF. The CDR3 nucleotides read TGTGCCTGGAGTACCAACAGGAATTCACCCCTCCACTTT.

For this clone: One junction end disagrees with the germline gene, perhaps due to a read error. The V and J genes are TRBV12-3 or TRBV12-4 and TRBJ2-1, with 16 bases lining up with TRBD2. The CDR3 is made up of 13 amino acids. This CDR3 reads CASSLGLAGGLVF. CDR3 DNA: TGTGCCAGCAGCCTGGGACTAGCGGGGGGGTTAGTCTTC.

The chain's CDR3 is CASSLFSSGANVLTF. The CDR3 DNA reads TGTGCCAGCAGTTTATTCAGCTCTGGGGCCAACGTCCTGACTTTC. The V call is TRBV27, the J call TRBJ2-6, with unresolved D. V was cut by 1 base and J by 0 bases, with 4 bases left in between. The CDR3 extends over 15 amino acids. Germline CDR1 reads MNHEY; CDR2 reads SMNVEV (reference sequence).

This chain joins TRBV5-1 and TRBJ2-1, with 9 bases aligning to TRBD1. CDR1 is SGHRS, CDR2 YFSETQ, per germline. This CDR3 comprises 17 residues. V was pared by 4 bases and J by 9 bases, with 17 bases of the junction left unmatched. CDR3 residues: CASSPRGSGGQGTEQFF. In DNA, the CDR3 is TGCGCCAGCAGCCCCAGAGGAAGTGGGGGACAGGGCACTGAGCAGTTCTTC.

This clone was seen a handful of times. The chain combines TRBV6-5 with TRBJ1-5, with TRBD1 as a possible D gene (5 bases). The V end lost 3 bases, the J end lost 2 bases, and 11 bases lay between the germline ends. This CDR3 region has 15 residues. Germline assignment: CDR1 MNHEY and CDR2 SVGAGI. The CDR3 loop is CASSYRRGGNQPQHF. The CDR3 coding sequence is TGTGCCAGCAGTTATCGGAGGGGCGGCAATCAGCCCCAGCATTTT.

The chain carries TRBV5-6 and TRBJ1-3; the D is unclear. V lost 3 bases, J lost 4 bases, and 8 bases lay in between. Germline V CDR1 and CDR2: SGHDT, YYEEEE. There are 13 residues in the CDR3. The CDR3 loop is CASSSLRGNTIYF. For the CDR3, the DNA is TGTGCCAGCAGCTCGCTACGGGGAAACACCATATATTTT.